The 13 T cell receptor beta chains presented below share a single source sample, sequenced in a study of T cell repertoires in cytomegalovirus infection. From the reads, TCRdb called clonotypes with MiXCR, one entry per CDR3 protein. The table has approximately 500,000 distinct CDR3 sequences, 15% to 20% seen once. Sequenced: CD8+ T cells from PBMCs. These receptors were obtained from a human donor in good health (CMV status not recorded). Some clones in this sample may be carry-over from other donors' samples.

The chain combines TRBV15 with TRBJ2-3; 8 bases align to TRBD2. Germline CDR1 is LNHNV and CDR2 is YYDKDF (reference sequence). Trimming cost V 5 bases and J 3 bases; bases outside gene matches: 16. CDR3 length: 18 residues. CDR3 in amino acids: CATSALPGLDFTTDTQYF. CDR3 DNA sequence: TGTGCCACCAGCGCACTTCCGGGACTAGACTTTACAACAGATACGCAGTATTTT.

The chain joins TRBV30 to TRBJ2-7; D possibly corresponds to TRBD1 (5 bases). The V end was cut by 1 base, the J end by 3 bases, with 7 bases between. This CDR3 comprises 12 residues. Germline CDR1 GTSNPN, CDR2 SVGIG (reference sequence). The CDR3 coding sequence is TGTGCCTGGAGTGGAAGGGGCTACGAGCAGTACTTC. Its protein is CAWSGRGYEQYF.

Only a few counts were recorded for this clonotype. The chain carries TRBV5-1 and TRBJ1-2, with 9 bases matching TRBD1. V lost 4 bases to trimming and J lost 3 bases; unmatched junction nucleotides: 7. CDR3 length: 15 amino acids. Germline assignment: CDR1 SGHRS and CDR2 YFSETQ. The DNA of the CDR3 is TGCGCCAGCAGCCCAAGACAGGGGGTTGACTATGGCTACACCTTC. Translated: CASSPRQGVDYGYTF.

Remarks on this clonotype: Mismatch with germline at one junction end may stem from a read error. The CDR3 DNA reads as TGTGCCAGAAGCTTACTAGAGACCCAGTACTTC. Translation: CARSLLETQYF. The chain recombines TRBV7-9 with TRBJ2-5; unclear D gene. This CDR3 region has 11 residues. In germline, CDR1 is SEHNR, CDR2 FQNEAQ (reference sequence).

Ten or more counts support this clonotype. The rearrangement links TRBV6-5 to TRBJ1-4; 7 bases are shared with TRBD1. The CDR3 sequence is 13 residues long. The germline gives CDR1 MNHEY, CDR2 SVGAGI. The V and J ends lost 6 bases and 8 bases, in that order; junction bases with no gene match: 6. The CDR3 DNA reads as TGTGCCAGCAGCATACAGGGGTACGAAAAACTGTTTTTT. Protein sequence: CASSIQGYEKLFF.

This clonotype showed up many times. CDR3 sequence: CASIMAGAQETQYF. The DNA of the CDR3 is TGTGCCAGCATAATGGCGGGAGCTCAAGAGACCCAGTACTTC. V gene TRBV28 combines with J gene TRBJ2-5; 7 positions agree with TRBD2. The CDR3 has 14 amino acids. V gave up 7 bases and J gave up 2 bases; unmatched junction bases: 7. Germline V lookup: CDR1 MDHEN, CDR2 SYDVKM. Variable domain in full (rest from reference TRBV28 and TRBJ2-5): DVKVTQSSRYLVKRTGEKVFLECVQDMDHENMFWYRQDPGLGLRLIYFSYDVKMKEKGDIPEGYSVSREKKERFSLILESASTNQTSMYLCASIMAGAQETQYFGPGTRLLVL.

This clonotype has only a few counts. The J gene is TRBJ1-1, the V gene TRBV6-1; TRBD1 matches at 7 bases. Looked up from germline, CDR1 is MNHNS and CDR2 is SASEGT. The CDR3 consists of 15 residues. The trim removed 5 bases at V and 3 bases at J, leaving 9 bases unmatched. The CDR3 sequence: CASSRRQGGDTEAFF. The CDR3 region has the DNA TGTGCCAGCAGTCGAAGACAGGGAGGGGACACTGAAGCTTTCTTT.

In its sample, this clonotype was seen a few times. The rearrangement uses TRBV28 and TRBJ2-7; D gene unclear. Germline values: CDR1 MDHEN, CDR2 SYDVKM. The CDR3 consists of 12 residues. The germline V and J ends were trimmed by 8 bases and 2 bases, with 10 bases remaining between them. CDR3 sequence reads: CASVKGTYEQYF. In DNA, the CDR3 is TGTGCCAGCGTTAAGGGCACCTACGAGCAGTACTTC.

This clonotype was picked up many times. The genes are TRBV7-9 and TRBJ1-2; TRBD1 aligns across 8 bases. The CDR3 runs to 14 residues. Germline loops: CDR1 SEHNR, CDR2 FQNEAQ (reference sequence). Germline trimming cut 8 bases from V and 2 bases from J; bases unmatched to any gene: 7. The CDR3 sequence: CASSGQGFNYGYTF. The CDR3 nucleotides read TGTGCCAGCTCTGGACAGGGTTTCAACTATGGCTACACCTTC.

This clonotype turned up a few times. V gene TRBV4-1 combines with J gene TRBJ2-3; D is perhaps TRBD2 (5 bases). The CDR3 runs to 17 residues. Trimming took off 7 bases at V and 0 bases at J, with 20 bases between the two ends. CDR1 is MGHRA and CDR2 is YSYEKL in the germline V gene. CDR3 sequence (DNA): TGCGCCAGCAACACGGGGAATGGCGGAAGCAGCACAGATACGCAGTATTTT. Its translation is CASNTGNGGSSTDTQYF.

The chain recombines TRBV6-5 with TRBJ2-1, with D possibly being TRBD1 or TRBD2 (5 bases each). V dropped 6 bases and J dropped 2 bases, with 14 bases sitting between them. Germline lookup yields CDR1 MNHEY and CDR2 SVGAGI. The CDR3 has 15 amino acids. The DNA of the CDR3 is TGTGCCAGCAGCTTAAGGGGAGTTACCTACAATGAGCAGTTCTTC. Translating it yields CASSLRGVTYNEQFF.

The table lists this clonotype with many counts. V and J are TRBV27 and TRBJ1-6, with 8 bases lining up with TRBD1. This CDR3 has 13 amino acids. Germline-derived CDR1 and CDR2 are MNHEY and SMNVEV (reference sequence). With V trimmed by 5 bases and J by 10 bases, 4 bases remained unmatched. CDR3 sequence (DNA): TGTGCCAGCAGTCCACAGGGGGTCTCACCCCTCCACTTT. Protein product: CASSPQGVSPLHF.

This clonotype was counted at least ten times. The chain carries TRBV7-9 and TRBJ2-2; no definite D call. Germline V gene data show CDR1 as SEHNR and CDR2 as FQNEAQ (reference sequence). Trimming cost V 5 bases and J 4 bases, with 14 bases left between them. The CDR3 is 15 amino acids. CDR3 nucleotides: TGTGCCAGCAGCCTTCGGGCGCGAGGCACCGGGGAGCTGTTTTTT. This encodes CASSLRARGTGELFF.